One and the same sample provided the 7 T cell receptor beta chains below, sequenced in a study of siplizumab effects on memory and regulatory T cells (dated by TCRdb to the late 2010s). Library generation was performed with the immunoSEQ multiplex PCR assay. TCRdb's version of the immuneACCESS table is confined to in-frame rearrangements and falls short of the full clone set. An unresolved V gene accounts for under half of the shortfall where checked; the remainder is of unknown origin. The table for this sample lists about 56,000 clones; around 97% of them were counted only once. Together, the top ten hold about 1% of the sample. Sequencing was carried out using naive CD8+ T cells sorted from blood. The sample's cell subset or site label is to be understood as: unstimulated naive T cells. These receptors were collected from a human donor in good health.

The genes are TRBV30 and TRBJ2-5, with TRBD2 matching over 10 bases. CDR1 is GTSNPN and CDR2 is SVGIG in the germline V gene (reference sequence). The trim removed 0 bases at V and 1 base at J, leaving 2 bases unmatched. There are 15 residues in the CDR3. The CDR3 DNA sequence: TGTGCCTGGAGTGTGGGGACTAGCGCCCAAGAGACCCAGTACTTC. Translating it yields CAWSVGTSAQETQYF.

The V and J genes are TRBV28 and TRBJ1-1, with a tentative D call TRBD1 (6 bases). The CDR3 has 14 residues. V shed 3 bases and J shed 4 bases, with 12 bases lying between them. CDR1 and CDR2 from the germline V gene are MDHEN and SYDVKM. The CDR3 sequence is CASSFYRGATEAFF. CDR3 DNA: TGTGCCAGCAGTTTTTATCGGGGGGCCACTGAAGCTTTCTTT.

The chain is built from TRBV4-2 and TRBJ2-1; 8 bases match TRBD2. Germline V gene data show CDR1 as LGHNA and CDR2 as YNFKEQ. With V trimmed by 2 bases and J by 5 bases, 20 bases remained unmatched. This CDR3 contains 20 residues. The CDR3 sequence: CASSQPRGLAGRREDNEQFF. The CDR3 DNA reads as TGTGCCAGCAGCCAACCCCGGGGGCTAGCGGGCCGTAGGGAAGACAATGAGCAGTTCTTC.

CDR3 amino acids: CASSELNREATEAFF. The CDR3 DNA reads as TGTGCCAGCAGTGAATTGAACAGGGAGGCCACTGAAGCTTTCTTT. This chain joins TRBV2 and TRBJ1-1, with D possibly matching TRBD1 (6 bases). With 2 bases removed from V and 4 bases from J, the gap between germline ends came to 14 bases. The CDR3 length is 15 residues. The germline CDR1 and CDR2 sequences are SNHLY and FYNNEI.

The chain combines TRBV9 with TRBJ2-3, with D hard to call. The CDR3 runs 14 residues. Germline lookup yields CDR1 SGDLS and CDR2 YYNGEE. V was pared by 1 base and J by 0 bases, with 6 bases between. The CDR3 reads CASSVRASTDTQYF. CDR3 DNA: TGTGCCAGCAGCGTAAGGGCTAGCACAGATACGCAGTATTTT.

The rearrangement uses TRBV4-1 and TRBJ2-7, with 9 bases lining up with TRBD2. This CDR3 region has 18 residues. Per the germline V gene, CDR1 is MGHRA and CDR2 is YSYEKL. The junction had 9 bases not matched to a gene; V was cut back by 0 bases and J by 0 bases. This CDR3 reads CASSQEVGSSGTSYEQYF. The CDR3 DNA is TGCGCCAGCAGCCAAGAGGTGGGGTCTAGCGGGACCTCCTACGAGCAGTACTTC.

The J gene is TRBJ2-1, the V gene TRBV29-1, with 7 bases identical to TRBD1. V lost 7 bases, J lost 1 base, and 7 bases stayed unmatched. Germline CDR1 and CDR2: SQVTM and ANQGSEA. CDR3 length: 14 residues. The CDR3 DNA sequence: TGCAGCGATTGGCCGGGACAGTCCTACAATGAGCAGTTCTTC. It codes for CSDWPGQSYNEQFF.